These 10 T cell receptor beta chains originate from one sample sequenced in a study of T cell repertoires in ileal Crohn's disease. TCRdb keeps only in-frame clones here, not all; method: immunoSEQ multiplex PCR. The sample includes roughly 62,000 clones, roughly nine tenths of them seen just once. Time point here: neoterminal ileum biopsy at postoperative endoscopy, about 6 months after surgery. The sequenced sample was ileal tissue. The receptors here all came from an adult with Crohn's disease.

This chain joins TRBV7-8 and TRBJ1-1, with no clear D. CDR3 size: 14 residues. Germline loops: CDR1 SGHVS, CDR2 FQNEAQ. Between the trimmed V and J ends, which lost 6 bases and 5 bases, there was a span of 16 bases. The chain's CDR3 is CASSQVYVDTEAFF. In DNA form, the CDR3 reads TGTGCCAGCAGTCAGGTGTACGTGGATACTGAAGCTTTCTTT.

The chain couples TRBV9 to TRBJ2-7; the match to TRBD2 covers 7 bases. Germline values: CDR1 SGDLS, CDR2 YYNGEE. This CDR3 is built from 14 residues. Trimming at V came to 7 bases and at J to 0 bases, leaving 7 bases not matched to a gene. In nucleotides, the CDR3 is TGTGCCAGCTCCTCGGGAGGCAGCTCCTACGAGCAGTACTTC. It is translated as CASSSGGSSYEQYF. Together with reference TRBV9 and TRBJ2-7, the CDR3 gives the full variable domain: DSGVTQTPKHLITATGQRVTLRCSPRSGDLSVYWYQQSLDQGLQFLIQYYNGEERAKGNILERFSAQQFPDLHSELNLSSLELGDSALYFCASSSGGSSYEQYFGPGTRLTVT.

The rearrangement uses TRBV19 and TRBJ2-2; 10 nucleotides align to TRBD1. Looked up from germline, CDR1 is LNHDA and CDR2 is SQIVND (reference sequence). Unmatched junction bases numbered 5, after V lost 6 bases and J lost 10 bases. CDR3 length: 13 amino acids. The CDR3: CASRRQGAEELFF. CDR3 DNA sequence: TGTGCCAGTAGAAGACAGGGGGCCGAGGAGCTGTTTTTT.

This CDR3 reads CASSSETGRETQYF. The DNA for the CDR3 is TGTGCCAGCAGCTCAGAGACAGGGAGGGAGACCCAGTACTTC. The rearrangement uses TRBV7-9 and TRBJ2-5; perhaps TRBD1 as D (7 bases). This CDR3 region has 14 residues. Germline V gives CDR1 SEHNR, CDR2 FQNEAQ (reference sequence). The germline V and J ends were trimmed by 4 bases and 5 bases, with 14 bases remaining between them.

The rearrangement joins TRBV4-1 to TRBJ2-1, with 9 positions matching TRBD1. V was clipped by 4 bases and J by 6 bases; unmatched bases: 4. Germline assignment: CDR1 MGHRA and CDR2 YSYEKL. The CDR3 is 14 amino acids. CDR3 residues: CASSPTGGGNEQFF. In DNA, the CDR3 is TGCGCCAGCAGCCCGACAGGGGGTGGCAATGAGCAGTTCTTC.

This clone was counted only a few times. Other DNA sequences in the sample encode the same CDR3. V gene TRBV5-1 combines with J gene TRBJ2-3, with D possibly TRBD1 on 5 matching bases. Per the germline V gene, CDR1 is SGHRS and CDR2 is YFSETQ. There are 15 residues in the CDR3. Trimming stripped 3 bases from V and 0 bases from J, with 11 bases between. The CDR3 region is CASSSTVRSTDTQYF. As DNA, the CDR3 is TGCGCCAGCAGCTCGACAGTGCGAAGCACAGATACGCAGTATTTT.

The chain couples TRBV14 to TRBJ2-7, with unresolved D. Germline-derived CDR1 and CDR2 are SGHDN and FVKESK. The CDR3 extends over 11 amino acids. V dropped 4 bases and J dropped 5 bases, with 6 bases sitting between them. CDR3 in amino acids: CASSRADEQYF. Here the CDR3 DNA reads TGTGCCAGCAGCCGAGCTGACGAGCAGTACTTC.

J is TRBJ2-7 and V is TRBV10-3, with no clear D. Trimming pared 2 bases from V and 6 bases from J, leaving 8 bases between. Per the germline V gene, CDR1 is ENHRY and CDR2 is SYGVKD. The CDR3 is 12 residues long. The chain's CDR3 is CAISEAVSEQYF. The CDR3 DNA reads as TGTGCCATCAGTGAGGCAGTATCCGAGCAGTACTTC.

V and J are TRBV18 and TRBJ2-7; D is possibly TRBD1 (5 bases). This CDR3 has 14 residues. Between the trimmed V and J ends, which lost 5 bases and 2 bases, there was a span of 13 bases. Per germline, CDR1 KGHSH and CDR2 LQKENI. CDR3 sequence: CASSSTGVTYEQYV. CDR3 DNA sequence: TGTGCCAGCTCATCCACAGGAGTGACCTACGAGCAGTACGTC.

The chain's CDR3 is CASSYLYRGSTEAFF. In DNA, the CDR3 is TGTGCCAGCAGTTACCTTTACAGGGGAAGCACTGAAGCTTTCTTT. The chain has TRBV6-6 and TRBJ1-1; TRBD1 agrees at 7 bases. The germline CDR1 and CDR2 sequences are MNHNY and SVGAGI (reference sequence). The length of the CDR3 is 15 residues. Trimming at V came to 2 bases and at J to 4 bases, leaving 7 bases not matched to a gene.